This T cell receptor (beta chain) was recovered during a study of shared clonotypes between healthy human individuals. Some clones are missing from TCRdb's copy, which holds only in-frame ones; the method was immunoSEQ multiplex PCR. Of millions of clones detected, around nine tenths appear once; the ten largest clones hold under 0.15%. CDR1 is SGHRS, CDR2 YFSETQ, per germline. Trimming removed 0 bases from V and 2 bases from J, with 9 bases in between. The CDR3 runs to 15 residues. The material sequenced was naive CD4+ T cells sorted from blood. Specified subset: CD45RA+ positively selected. The source of this sequence is a man aged 18 to 29 in good health. This chain connects TRBV5-1 to TRBJ2-1; weak D call: TRBD2 (6 bases). The DNA of the CDR3 is TGCGCCAGCAGCTTGGAAGCTAGCGCCTACAATGAGCAGTTCTTC. Translating it yields CASSLEASAYNEQFF.